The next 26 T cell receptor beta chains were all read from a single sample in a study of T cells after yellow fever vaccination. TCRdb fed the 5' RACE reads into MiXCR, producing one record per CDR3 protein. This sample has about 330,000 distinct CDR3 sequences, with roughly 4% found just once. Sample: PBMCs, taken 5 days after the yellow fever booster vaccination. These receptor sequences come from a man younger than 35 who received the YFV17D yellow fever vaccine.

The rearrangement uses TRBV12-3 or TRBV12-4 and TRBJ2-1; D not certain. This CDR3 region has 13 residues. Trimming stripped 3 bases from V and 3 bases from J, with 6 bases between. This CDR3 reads CASSFNNYNEQFF. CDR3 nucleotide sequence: TGTGCCAGCAGTTTTAACAACTACAATGAGCAGTTCTTC.

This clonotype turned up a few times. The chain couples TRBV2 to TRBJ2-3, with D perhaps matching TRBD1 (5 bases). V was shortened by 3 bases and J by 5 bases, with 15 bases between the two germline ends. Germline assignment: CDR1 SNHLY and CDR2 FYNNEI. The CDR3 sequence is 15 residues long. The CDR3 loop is CASSDGHPLGDTQYF. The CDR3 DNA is TGTGCCAGCAGTGACGGACATCCCCTCGGAGATACGCAGTATTTT.

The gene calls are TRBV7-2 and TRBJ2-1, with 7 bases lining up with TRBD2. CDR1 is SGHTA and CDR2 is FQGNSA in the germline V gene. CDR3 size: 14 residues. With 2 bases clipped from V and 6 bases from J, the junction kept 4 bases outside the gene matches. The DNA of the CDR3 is TGTGCCAGCAGCTTAACGACTAGCTTCAATGAGCAGTTCTTC. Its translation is CASSLTTSFNEQFF. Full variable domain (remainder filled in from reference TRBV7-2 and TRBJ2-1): GAGVSQSPSNKVTEKGKDVELRCDPISGHTALYWYRQSLGQGLEFLIYFQGNSAPDKSGLPSDRFSAERTGGSVSTLTIQRTQQEDSAVYLCASSLTTSFNEQFFGPGTRLTVL.

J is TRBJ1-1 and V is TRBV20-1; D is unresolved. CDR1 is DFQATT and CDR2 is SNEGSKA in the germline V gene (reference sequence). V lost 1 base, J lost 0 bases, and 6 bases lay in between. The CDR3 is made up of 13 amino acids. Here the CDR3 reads CSARVLMNTEAFF. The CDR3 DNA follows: TGCAGTGCTAGAGTTCTGATGAACACTGAAGCTTTCTTT.

CDR3 amino acids: CASSQGGAGGTEAFF. The CDR3 DNA is TGCGCCAGCAGCCAAGGGGGGGCAGGGGGGACTGAAGCTTTCTTT. This chain links TRBV4-3 with TRBJ1-1; 7 bases line up with TRBD1. V gave up 1 base and J gave up 5 bases; unmatched junction bases: 7. The CDR3 length is 15 residues. CDR1 LGHNA and CDR2 YSLEER come from the germline V gene.

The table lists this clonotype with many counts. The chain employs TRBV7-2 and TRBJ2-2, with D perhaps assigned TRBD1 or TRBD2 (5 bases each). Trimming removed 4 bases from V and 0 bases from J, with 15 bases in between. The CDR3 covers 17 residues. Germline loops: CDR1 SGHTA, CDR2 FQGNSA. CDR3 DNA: TGTGCCAGCAGCTCTATGTCGGGGCGACCGAACACCGGGGAGCTGTTTTTT. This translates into CASSSMSGRPNTGELFF.

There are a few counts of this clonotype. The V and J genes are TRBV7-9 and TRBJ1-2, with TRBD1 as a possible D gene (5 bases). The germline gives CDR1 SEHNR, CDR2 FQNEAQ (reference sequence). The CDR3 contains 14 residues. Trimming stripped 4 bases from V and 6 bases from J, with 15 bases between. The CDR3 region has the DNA TGTGCCAGCAGCTCTCGACAGTCAAGGGATGGCTACACCTTC. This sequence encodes CASSSRQSRDGYTF.

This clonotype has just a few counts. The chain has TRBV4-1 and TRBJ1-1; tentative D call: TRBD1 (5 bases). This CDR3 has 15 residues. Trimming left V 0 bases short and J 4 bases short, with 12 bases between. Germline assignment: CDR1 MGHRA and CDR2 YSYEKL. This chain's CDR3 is CASSQDKGRSTEAFF. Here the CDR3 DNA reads TGCGCCAGCAGCCAAGATAAGGGGAGGAGCACTGAAGCTTTCTTT.

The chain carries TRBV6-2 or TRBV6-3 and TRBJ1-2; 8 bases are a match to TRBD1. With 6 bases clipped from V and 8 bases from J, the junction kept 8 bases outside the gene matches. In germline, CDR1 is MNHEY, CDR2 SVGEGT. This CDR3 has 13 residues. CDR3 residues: CASSQGQVSGYTF. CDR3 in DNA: TGTGCCAGCAGCCAGGGACAGGTGTCAGGCTACACCTTC.

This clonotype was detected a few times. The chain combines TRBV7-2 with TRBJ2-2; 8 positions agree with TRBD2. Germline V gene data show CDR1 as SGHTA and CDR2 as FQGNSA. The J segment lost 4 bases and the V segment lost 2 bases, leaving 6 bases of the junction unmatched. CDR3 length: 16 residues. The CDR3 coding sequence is TGTGCCAGCAGCTTAACGGGGGGGCCGGGCACCGGGGAGCTGTTTTTT. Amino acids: CASSLTGGPGTGELFF.

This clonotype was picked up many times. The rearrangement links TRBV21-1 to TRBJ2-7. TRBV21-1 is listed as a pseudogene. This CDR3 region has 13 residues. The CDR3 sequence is CASSNVCSYEQYF. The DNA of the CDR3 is TGTGCCAGCAGCAATGTCTGTTCCTACGAGCAGTACTTC.

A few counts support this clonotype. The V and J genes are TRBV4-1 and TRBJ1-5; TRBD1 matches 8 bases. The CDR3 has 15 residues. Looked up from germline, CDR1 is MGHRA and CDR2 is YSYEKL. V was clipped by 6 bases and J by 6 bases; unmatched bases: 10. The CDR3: CASSRAGGLSQPQHF. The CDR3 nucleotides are TGCGCCAGCAGTCGGGCAGGGGGCTTGAGTCAGCCCCAGCATTTT.

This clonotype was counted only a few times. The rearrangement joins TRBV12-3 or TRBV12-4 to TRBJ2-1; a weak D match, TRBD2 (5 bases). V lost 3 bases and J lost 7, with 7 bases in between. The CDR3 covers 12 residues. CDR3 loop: CASSFGRNEQFF. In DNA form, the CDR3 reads TGTGCCAGCAGTTTTGGGAGAAATGAGCAGTTCTTC.

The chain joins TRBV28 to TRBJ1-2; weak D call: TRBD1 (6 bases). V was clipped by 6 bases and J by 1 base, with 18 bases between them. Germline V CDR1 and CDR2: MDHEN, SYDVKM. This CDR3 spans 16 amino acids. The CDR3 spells CASRDTGLPLNYGYTF. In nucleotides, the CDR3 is TGTGCCAGCAGGGATACAGGGCTTCCCCTTAACTATGGCTACACCTTC.

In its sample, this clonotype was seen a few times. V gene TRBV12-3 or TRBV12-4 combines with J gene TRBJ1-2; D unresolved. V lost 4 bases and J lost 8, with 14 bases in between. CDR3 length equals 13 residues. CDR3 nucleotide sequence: TGTGCCAGCAGTTGGACCCCCTTTGGGGGCTACACCTTC. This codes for CASSWTPFGGYTF.

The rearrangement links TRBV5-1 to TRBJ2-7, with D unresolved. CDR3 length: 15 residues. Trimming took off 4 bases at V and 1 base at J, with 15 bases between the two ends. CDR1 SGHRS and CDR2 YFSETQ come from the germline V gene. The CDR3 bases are TGCGCCAGCAGCGCAACCGGGTTAAGGTCCTACGAGCAGTACTTC. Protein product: CASSATGLRSYEQYF. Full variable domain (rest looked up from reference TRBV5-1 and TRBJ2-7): KAGVTQTPRYLIKTRGQQVTLSCSPISGHRSVSWYQQTPGQGLQFLFEYFSETQRNKGNFPGRFSGRQFSNSRSEMNVSTLELGDSALYLCASSATGLRSYEQYFGPGTRLTVT.

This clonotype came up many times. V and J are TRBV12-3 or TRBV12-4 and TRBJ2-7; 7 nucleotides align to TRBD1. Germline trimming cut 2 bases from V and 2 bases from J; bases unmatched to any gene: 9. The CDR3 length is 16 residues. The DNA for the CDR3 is TGTGCCAGCAGTTTATGGACAGGACGTTTGGCCTACGAGCAGTACTTC. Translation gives CASSLWTGRLAYEQYF.

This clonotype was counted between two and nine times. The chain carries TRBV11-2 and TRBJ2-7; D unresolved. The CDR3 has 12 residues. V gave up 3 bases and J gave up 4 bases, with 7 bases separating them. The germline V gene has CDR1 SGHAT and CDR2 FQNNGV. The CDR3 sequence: CASSFTNYEQYF. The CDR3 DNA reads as TGTGCCAGCAGCTTTACTAATTACGAGCAGTACTTC.

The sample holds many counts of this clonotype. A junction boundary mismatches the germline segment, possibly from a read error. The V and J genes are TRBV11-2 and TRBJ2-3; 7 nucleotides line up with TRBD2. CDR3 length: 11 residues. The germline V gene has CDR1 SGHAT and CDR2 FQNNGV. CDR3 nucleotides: TGTGCCAGCAGCTCGGGTAGCGGGCGGAGTTTT. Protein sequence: CASSSGSGRSF.

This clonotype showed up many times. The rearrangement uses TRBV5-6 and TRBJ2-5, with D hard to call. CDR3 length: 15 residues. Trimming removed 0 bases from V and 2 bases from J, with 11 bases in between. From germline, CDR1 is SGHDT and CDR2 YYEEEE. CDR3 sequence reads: CASSLGTVLQETQYF. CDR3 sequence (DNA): TGTGCCAGCAGCTTGGGCACTGTTCTTCAAGAGACCCAGTACTTC.

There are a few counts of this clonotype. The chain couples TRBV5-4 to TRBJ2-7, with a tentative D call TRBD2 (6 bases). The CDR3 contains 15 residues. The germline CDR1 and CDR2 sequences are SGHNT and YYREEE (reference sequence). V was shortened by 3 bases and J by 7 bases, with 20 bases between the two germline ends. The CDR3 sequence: CASSSQPGPAGEQYF. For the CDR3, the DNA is TGTGCCAGCAGCTCCCAACCGGGCCCCGCGGGGGAGCAGTACTTC.

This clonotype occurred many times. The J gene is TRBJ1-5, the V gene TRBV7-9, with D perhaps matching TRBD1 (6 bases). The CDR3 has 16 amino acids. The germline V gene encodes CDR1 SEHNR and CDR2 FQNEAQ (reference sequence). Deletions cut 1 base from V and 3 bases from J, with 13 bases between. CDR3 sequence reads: CASSLEGGDANQPQHF. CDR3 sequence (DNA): TGTGCCAGCAGCTTAGAGGGGGGTGACGCCAATCAGCCCCAGCATTTT. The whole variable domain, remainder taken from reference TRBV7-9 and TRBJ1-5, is DTGVSQNPRHKITKRGQNVTFRCDPISEHNRLYWYRQTLGQGPEFLTYFQNEAQLEKSRLLSDRFSAERPKGSFSTLEIQRTEQGDSAMYLCASSLEGGDANQPQHFGDGTRLSIL.

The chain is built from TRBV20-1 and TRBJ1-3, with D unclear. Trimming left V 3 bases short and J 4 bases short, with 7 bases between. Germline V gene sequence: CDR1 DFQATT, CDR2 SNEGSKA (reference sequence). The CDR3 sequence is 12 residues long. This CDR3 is CSARGPGNTIYF. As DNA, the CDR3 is TGCAGTGCTAGGGGTCCGGGAAACACCATATATTTT.

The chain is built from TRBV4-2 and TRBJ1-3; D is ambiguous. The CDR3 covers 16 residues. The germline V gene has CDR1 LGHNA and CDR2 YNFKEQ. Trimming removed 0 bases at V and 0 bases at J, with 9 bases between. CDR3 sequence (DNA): TGTGCCAGCAGCCAAGAAAAGGGAAACTCTGGAAACACCATATATTTT. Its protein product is CASSQEKGNSGNTIYF.

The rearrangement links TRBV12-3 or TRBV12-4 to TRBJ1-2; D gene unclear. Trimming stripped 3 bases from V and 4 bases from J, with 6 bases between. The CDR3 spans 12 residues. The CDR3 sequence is CASSFDIYGYTF. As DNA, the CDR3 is TGTGCCAGCAGTTTTGACATCTATGGCTACACCTTC.

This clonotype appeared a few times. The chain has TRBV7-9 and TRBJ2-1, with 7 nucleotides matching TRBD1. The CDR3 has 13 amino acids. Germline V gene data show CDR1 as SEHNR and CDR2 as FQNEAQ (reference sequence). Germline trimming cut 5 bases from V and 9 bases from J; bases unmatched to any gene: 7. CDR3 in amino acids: CASSAGGQSEQFF. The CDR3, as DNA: TGTGCCAGCAGCGCAGGGGGACAGAGTGAGCAGTTCTTC.